This TCR beta chain was profiled in a study of breast tumors, draining lymph nodes, adjacent tissues. Each CDR3 protein is one row after TCRdb ran MiXCR on the multiplex PCR reads. Among about 270,000 distinct CDR3 sequences listed, 30% to 35% were seen once. Samples came from axillary lymph nodes draining the breast cancer. In this sample, this clonotype turned up many times. The clonotype comes from a female donor with breast cancer. Some clones in this sample may be carry-over from other donors' samples. Sequenced input: axillary lymph node tissue.

For the CDR3, the DNA is TGCAGTGCTAGAGATCAAAGGGGTACCCTCGATTCACCCCTCCACTTT. Amino acid sequence: CSARDQRGTLDSPLHF. This rearrangement joins TRBV20-1 to TRBJ1-6; the D gene is possibly TRBD1 (5 bases). Deletions cut 0 bases from V and 8 bases from J, with 17 bases between. This CDR3 spans 16 amino acids. Germline CDR1 DFQATT, CDR2 SNEGSKA (reference sequence).